Sequencing of this T cell receptor (beta chain) was carried out in a study of control samples from healthy donors and cancer patients. This CDR3 comprises 15 residues. The junction had 5 bases not matched to a gene; V was cut back by 5 bases and J by 4 bases. CDR1 and CDR2 (germline): SSHAT, FNYEAQ (reference sequence). Sequencing used immunoSEQ multiplex PCR; TCRdb keeps in-frame clones, though not all of them. The sample carries 95,000 to 150,000 clones, roughly 90% recorded once. The sample was blood. The source of this sequence is a man in his fifties in good health. The genes are TRBV7-7 and TRBJ2-1; 10 nucleotides line up with TRBD1. In DNA form, the CDR3 reads TGTGCCAGCAGCGACGGACAGGGGGGGTACAATGAGCAGTTCTTC. This encodes CASSDGQGGYNEQFF.